The clone carrying this TCR beta chain was recorded a few times. The target antigen is unknown. This specimen comes from a study of response to subunit inactivated influenza vaccine. Study results and caveats: The authors put forward the suggestion that each seasonal influenza vaccination may bring in only a limited number of new T cells.

The CDR3 is made up of 15 amino acids. Germline V CDR1 and CDR2: SGHVS, FQNEAQ. V lost 5 bases to trimming and J lost 1 base; unmatched junction nucleotides: 7. TCRdb redid the calling of the RT-PCR reads with MiXCR, one entry per CDR3 protein. The sample includes under 200,000 distinct CDR3 sequences, roughly 10% of them seen just once. The V gene is TRBV7-8, the J gene TRBJ2-7; 8 nucleotides line up with TRBD2. This receptor was taken from a man aged 50 to 75 who received an inactivated influenza vaccine. The starting material was CD8+ T cells sorted from PBMCs, obtained about 23 months after vaccination. The CDR3 loop is CASSQYGGRSYEQYF. CDR3 bases: TGTGCCAGCAGCCAGTACGGCGGGAGGTCCTACGAGCAGTACTTC.